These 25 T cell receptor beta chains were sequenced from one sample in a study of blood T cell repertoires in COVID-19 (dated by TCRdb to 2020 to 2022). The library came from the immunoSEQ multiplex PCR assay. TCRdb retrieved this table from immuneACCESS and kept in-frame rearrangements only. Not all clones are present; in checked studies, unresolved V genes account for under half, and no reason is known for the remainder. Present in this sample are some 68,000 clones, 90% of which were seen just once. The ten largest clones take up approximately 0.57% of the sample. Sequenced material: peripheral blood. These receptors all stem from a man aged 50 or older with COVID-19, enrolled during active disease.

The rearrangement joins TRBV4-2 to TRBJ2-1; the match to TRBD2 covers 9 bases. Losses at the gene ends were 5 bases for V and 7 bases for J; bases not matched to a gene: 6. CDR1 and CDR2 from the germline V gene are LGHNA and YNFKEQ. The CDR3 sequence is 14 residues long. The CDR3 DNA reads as TGTGCCAGCAGCAGGACTAGCGAAGTGAATGAGCAGTTCTTC. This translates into CASSRTSEVNEQFF.

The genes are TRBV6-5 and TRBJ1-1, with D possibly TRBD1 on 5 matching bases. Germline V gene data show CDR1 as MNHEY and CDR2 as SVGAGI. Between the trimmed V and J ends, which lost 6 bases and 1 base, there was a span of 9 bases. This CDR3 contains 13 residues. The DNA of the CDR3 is TGTGCCAGCAGGAGAACAGGGAACACTGAAGCTTTCTTT. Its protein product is CASRRTGNTEAFF.

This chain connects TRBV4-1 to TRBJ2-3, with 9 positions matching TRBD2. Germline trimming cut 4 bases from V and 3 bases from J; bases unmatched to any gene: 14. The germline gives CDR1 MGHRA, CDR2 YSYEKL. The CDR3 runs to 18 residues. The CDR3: CASSRTSGGSGSTDTQYF. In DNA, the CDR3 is TGCGCCAGCAGCCGCACAAGCGGGGGTAGCGGGAGTACAGATACGCAGTATTTT.

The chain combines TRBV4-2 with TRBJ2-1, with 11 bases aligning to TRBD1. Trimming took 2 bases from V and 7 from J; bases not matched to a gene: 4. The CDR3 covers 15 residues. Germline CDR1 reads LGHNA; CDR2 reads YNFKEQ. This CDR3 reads CASSQRDRGGNEQFF. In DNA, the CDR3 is TGTGCCAGCAGCCAACGGGACAGGGGGGGGAATGAGCAGTTCTTC.

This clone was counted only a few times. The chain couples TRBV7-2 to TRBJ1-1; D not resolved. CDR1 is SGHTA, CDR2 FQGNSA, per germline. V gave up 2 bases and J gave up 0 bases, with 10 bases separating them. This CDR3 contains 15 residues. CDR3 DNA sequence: TGTGCCAGCAGCTTACCCTATAGTATGAACACTGAAGCTTTCTTT. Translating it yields CASSLPYSMNTEAFF.

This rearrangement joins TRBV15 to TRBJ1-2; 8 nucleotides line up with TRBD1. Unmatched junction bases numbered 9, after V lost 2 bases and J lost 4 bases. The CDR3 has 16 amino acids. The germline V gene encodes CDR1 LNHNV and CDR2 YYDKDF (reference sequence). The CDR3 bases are TGTGCCACCAGCAGAAACCCAGGGGGCGCCGCCTATGGCTACACCTTC. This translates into CATSRNPGGAAYGYTF.

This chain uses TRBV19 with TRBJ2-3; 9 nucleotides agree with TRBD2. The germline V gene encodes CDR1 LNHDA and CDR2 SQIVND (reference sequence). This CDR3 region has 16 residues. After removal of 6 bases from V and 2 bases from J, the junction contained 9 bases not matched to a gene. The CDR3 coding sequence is TGTGCCAGTAGGGAACGAGCGGGAGGACTCACAGATACGCAGTATTTT. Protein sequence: CASRERAGGLTDTQYF. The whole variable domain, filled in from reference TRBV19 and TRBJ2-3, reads DGGITQSPKYLFRKEGQNVTLSCEQNLNHDAMYWYRQDPGQGLRLIYYSQIVNDFQKGDIAEGYSVSREKKESFPLTVTSAQKNPTAFYLCASRERAGGLTDTQYFGPGTRLTVL.

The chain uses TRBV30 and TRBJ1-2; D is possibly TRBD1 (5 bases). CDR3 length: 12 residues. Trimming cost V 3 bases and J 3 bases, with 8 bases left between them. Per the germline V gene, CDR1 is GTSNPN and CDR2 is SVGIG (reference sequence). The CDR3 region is CAWSWGDYGYTF. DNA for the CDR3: TGTGCCTGGAGCTGGGGGGACTATGGCTACACCTTC.

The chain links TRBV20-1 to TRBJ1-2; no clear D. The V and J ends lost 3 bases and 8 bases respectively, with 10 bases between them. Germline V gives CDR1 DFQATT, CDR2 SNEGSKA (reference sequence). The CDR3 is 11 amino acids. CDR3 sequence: CSASNLRGYTF. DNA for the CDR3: TGCAGTGCTAGTAACCTACGCGGCTACACCTTC.

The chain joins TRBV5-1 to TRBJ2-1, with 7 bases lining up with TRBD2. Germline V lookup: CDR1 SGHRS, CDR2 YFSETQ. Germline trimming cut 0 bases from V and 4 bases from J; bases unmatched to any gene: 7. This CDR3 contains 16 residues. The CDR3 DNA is TGCGCCAGCAGCTTGGCCCCTAGCGGAGGATACAATGAGCAGTTCTTC. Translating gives CASSLAPSGGYNEQFF.

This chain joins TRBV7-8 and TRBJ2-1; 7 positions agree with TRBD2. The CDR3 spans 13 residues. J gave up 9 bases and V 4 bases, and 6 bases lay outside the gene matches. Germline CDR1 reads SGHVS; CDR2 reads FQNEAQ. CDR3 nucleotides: TGTGCCAGCAGCTACGGGAGGTCAGGTGAGCAGTTCTTC. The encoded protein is CASSYGRSGEQFF. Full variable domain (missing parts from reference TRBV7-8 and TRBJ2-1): GAGVSQSPRYKVAKRGQDVALRCDPISGHVSLFWYQQALGQGPEFLTYFQNEAQLDKSGLPSDRFFAERPEGSVSTLKIQRTQQEDSAVYLCASSYGRSGEQFFGPGTRLTVL.

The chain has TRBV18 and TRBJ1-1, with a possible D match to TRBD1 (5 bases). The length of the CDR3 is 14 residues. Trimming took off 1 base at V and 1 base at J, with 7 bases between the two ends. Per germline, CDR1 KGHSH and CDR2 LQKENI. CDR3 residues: CASSPQGPNTEAFF. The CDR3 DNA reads TGTGCCAGCTCACCACAGGGGCCGAACACTGAAGCTTTCTTT.

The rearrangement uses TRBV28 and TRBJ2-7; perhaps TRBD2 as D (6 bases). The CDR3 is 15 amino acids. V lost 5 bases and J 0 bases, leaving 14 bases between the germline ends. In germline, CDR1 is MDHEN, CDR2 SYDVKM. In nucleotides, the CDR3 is TGTGCCAGCAGTATCACCTTGGGGGGCTCCTACGAGCAGTACTTC. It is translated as CASSITLGGSYEQYF.

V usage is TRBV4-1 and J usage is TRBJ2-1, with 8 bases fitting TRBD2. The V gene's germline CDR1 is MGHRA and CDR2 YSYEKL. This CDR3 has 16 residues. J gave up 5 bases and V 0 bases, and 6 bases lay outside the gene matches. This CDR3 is CASSQEGSGVNNEQFF. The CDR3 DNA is TGCGCCAGCAGCCAAGAGGGTAGCGGGGTCAACAATGAGCAGTTCTTC.

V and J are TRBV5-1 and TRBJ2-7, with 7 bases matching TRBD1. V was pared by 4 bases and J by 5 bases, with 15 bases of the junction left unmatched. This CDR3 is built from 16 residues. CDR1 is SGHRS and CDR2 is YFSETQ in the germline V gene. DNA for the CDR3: TGCGCCAGCAGCCCCACCGCGACAGGGTCGGTCCACGAGCAGTACTTC. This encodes CASSPTATGSVHEQYF.

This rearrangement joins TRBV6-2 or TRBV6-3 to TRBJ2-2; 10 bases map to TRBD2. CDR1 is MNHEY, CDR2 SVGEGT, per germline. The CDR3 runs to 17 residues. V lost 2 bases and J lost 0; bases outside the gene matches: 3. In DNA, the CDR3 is TGTGCCAGCAGTTACCAAGCGGGAGGGCCGAACACCGGGGAGCTGTTTTTT. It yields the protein CASSYQAGGPNTGELFF.

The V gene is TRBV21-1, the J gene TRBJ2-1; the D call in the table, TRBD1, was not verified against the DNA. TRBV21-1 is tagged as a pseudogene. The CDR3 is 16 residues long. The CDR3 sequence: CASSNVDRGTDNEQFF. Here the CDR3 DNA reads TGTGCCAGCAGCAACGTGGACAGGGGGACGGATAATGAGCAGTTCTTC.

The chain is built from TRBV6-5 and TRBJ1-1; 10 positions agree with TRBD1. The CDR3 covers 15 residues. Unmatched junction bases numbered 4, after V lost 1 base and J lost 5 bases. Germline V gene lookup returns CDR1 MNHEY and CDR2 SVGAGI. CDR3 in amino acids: CASSYWDRGGTEAFF. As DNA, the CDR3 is TGTGCCAGCAGTTACTGGGACAGGGGTGGGACTGAAGCTTTCTTT.

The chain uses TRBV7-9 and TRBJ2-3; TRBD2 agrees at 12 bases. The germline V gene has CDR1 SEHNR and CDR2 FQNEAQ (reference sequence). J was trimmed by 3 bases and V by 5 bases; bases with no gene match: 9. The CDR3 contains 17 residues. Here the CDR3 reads CASSPRTSGMRTDTQYF. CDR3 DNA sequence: TGTGCCAGCAGCCCAAGGACTAGCGGGATGAGGACAGATACGCAGTATTTT.

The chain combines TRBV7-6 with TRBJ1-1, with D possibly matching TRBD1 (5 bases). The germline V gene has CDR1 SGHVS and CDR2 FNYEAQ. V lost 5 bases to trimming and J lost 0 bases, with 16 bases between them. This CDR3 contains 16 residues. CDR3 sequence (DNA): TGTGCCAGCAGCCCCCCCGGTACAGGTCTGAACACTGAAGCTTTCTTT. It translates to CASSPPGTGLNTEAFF.

The CDR3 is CASSLRQGSDTQYF. The CDR3 nucleotides are TGCGCCAGCAGCTTACGACAGGGGTCAGATACGCAGTATTTT. V gene TRBV5-1 combines with J gene TRBJ2-3; 8 bases match TRBD1. There are 14 residues in the CDR3. The ends lost 2 bases at V and 4 bases at J; junction bases unmatched: 3. CDR1 is SGHRS, CDR2 YFSETQ, per germline. The full variable domain, rest sourced from reference TRBV5-1 and TRBJ2-3, is KAGVTQTPRYLIKTRGQQVTLSCSPISGHRSVSWYQQTPGQGLQFLFEYFSETQRNKGNFPGRFSGRQFSNSRSEMNVSTLELGDSALYLCASSLRQGSDTQYFGPGTRLTVL.

The CDR3 DNA sequence: TGTGCCAGCAGTGTCAGGCAGGCCGGGACAGGGAGCGGCAATCAGCCCCAGCATTTT. The encoded protein is CASSVRQAGTGSGNQPQHF. The chain uses TRBV2 and TRBJ1-5; TRBD1 agrees at 9 bases. Losses at the gene ends were 4 bases for V and 2 bases for J; bases not matched to a gene: 15. CDR1 and CDR2 (germline): SNHLY, FYNNEI. This CDR3 comprises 19 residues.

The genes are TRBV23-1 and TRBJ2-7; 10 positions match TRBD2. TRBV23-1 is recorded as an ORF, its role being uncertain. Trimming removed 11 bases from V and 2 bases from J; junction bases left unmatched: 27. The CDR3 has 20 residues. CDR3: CADQLTSIKEGTSATYEQYF. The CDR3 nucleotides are TGCGCCGACCAGCTAACCTCTATAAAAGAAGGGACTAGCGCGACCTACGAGCAGTACTTC.

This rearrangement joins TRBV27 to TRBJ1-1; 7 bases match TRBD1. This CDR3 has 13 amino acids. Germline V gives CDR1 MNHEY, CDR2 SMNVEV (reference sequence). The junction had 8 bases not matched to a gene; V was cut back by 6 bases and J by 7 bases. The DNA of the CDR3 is TGTGCCAGCAGACCGGGACAGTGGGATGAAGCTTTCTTT. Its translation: CASRPGQWDEAFF.

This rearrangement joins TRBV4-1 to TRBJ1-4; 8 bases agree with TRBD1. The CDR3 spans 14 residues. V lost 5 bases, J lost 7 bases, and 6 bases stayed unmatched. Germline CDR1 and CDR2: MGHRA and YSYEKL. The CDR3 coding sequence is TGCGCCAGCAGCGAGGACAGGGTGGTTGAAAAACTGTTTTTT. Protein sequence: CASSEDRVVEKLFF.